Listed below are T cell receptor beta chains from one sample, sequenced in a study of blood T cell repertoires in COVID-19. Sequencing used immunoSEQ multiplex PCR; TCRdb keeps in-frame clones, though not all of them. The table includes more than 150,000 clones, around 86% detected once. The sequencing sample was made of peripheral blood. The receptors here all came from a man aged 70-80 years who had recovered from COVID-19. Each CDR3 is given with its conserved first and last residue. The order of the fields is V gene, J gene, D gene, CDR3 protein, CDR3 DNA. A D gene is named only where the DNA matches it firmly.

TRBV5-1,TRBJ2-2,TRBD2,CASRPPSGRNTGELFF,TGCGCCAGCAGACCACCTAGCGGGAGGAACACCGGGGAGCTGTTTTTT
TRBV5-1,TRBJ2-7,NA,CASSLGLASYEQYF,TGCGCCAGCAGCTTGGGGCTAGCGTCCTACGAGCAGTACTTC
TRBV18,TRBJ1-1,NA,CASSPNGSGGRTSNTEAFF,TGTGCCAGCTCACCAAACGGGAGTGGGGGACGGACCTCGAACACTGAAGCTTTCTTT
TRBV9,TRBJ2-7,NA,CASSVTYNYEQYF,TGTGCCAGCAGCGTCACGTACAACTACGAGCAGTACTTC
TRBV9,TRBJ2-1,TRBD1,CASSEQGASHNEQFF,TGTGCCAGCAGCGAGCAGGGGGCGAGTCACAATGAGCAGTTCTTC
TRBV4-2,TRBJ2-1,TRBD2,CASSQDGSGRALGDEQFF,TGTGCCAGCAGCCAAGATGGTAGCGGGAGGGCCCTCGGGGATGAGCAGTTCTTC
TRBV5-1,TRBJ1-1,TRBD1,CASSLDRGRSEAFF,TGCGCCAGCAGCTTAGACAGGGGAAGGTCTGAAGCTTTCTTT
TRBV19,TRBJ2-5,NA,CASSRGTFQETQYF,TGTGCCAGTAGTCGTGGCACCTTCCAAGAGACCCAGTACTTC
TRBV3-1/TRBV3-2,TRBJ2-4,TRBD2,CASSHGTSGTPQYF,TGTGCCAGCAGCCATGGGACTAGCGGGACTCCTCAGTACTTC
TRBV6-5,TRBJ2-5,TRBD1,CASNPTGQETQYF,TGTGCCAGCAATCCGACAGGGCAAGAGACCCAGTACTTC
TRBV2,TRBJ2-5,TRBD1,CASSGLLQGVETQYF,TGTGCCAGCAGTGGGCTCCTACAGGGGGTAGAGACCCAGTACTTC